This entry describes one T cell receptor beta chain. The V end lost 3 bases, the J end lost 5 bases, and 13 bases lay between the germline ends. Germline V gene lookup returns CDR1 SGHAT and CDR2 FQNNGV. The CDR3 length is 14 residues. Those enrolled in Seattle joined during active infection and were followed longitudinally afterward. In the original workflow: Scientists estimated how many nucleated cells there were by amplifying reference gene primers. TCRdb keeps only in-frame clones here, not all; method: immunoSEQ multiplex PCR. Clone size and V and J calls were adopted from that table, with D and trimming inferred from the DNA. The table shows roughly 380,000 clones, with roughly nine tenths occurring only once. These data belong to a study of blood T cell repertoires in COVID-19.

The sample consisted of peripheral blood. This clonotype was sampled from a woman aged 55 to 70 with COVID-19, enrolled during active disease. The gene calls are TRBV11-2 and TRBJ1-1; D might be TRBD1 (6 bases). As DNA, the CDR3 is TGTGCCAGCAGCTTGGGGCAGGGGCGGACTGAAGCTTTCTTT. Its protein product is CASSLGQGRTEAFF.